The rows below give T cell receptor beta chains drawn from one sample of a study of blood T cells in healthy people across ages. TCRdb independently ran MiXCR on the 5' RACE reads; one entry per CDR3 protein. Of approximately 770,000 distinct CDR3 sequences listed, nearly 60% are singletons. Source material: blood. These receptors were collected from a man aged 25 to 45 in good health. Each CDR3 is given with its conserved first and last residue. D genes are given only for firm matches. Some rows have no size entry. The others give once, few or many, or a class for an expanded clone.

v_call	j_call	d_call	clone_size	cdr3_nt	cdr3_aa
TRBV9	TRBJ1-1	TRBD1	.	TGTGCCAGCAGCTTGTGGGACAGGGTTAGCACTGAAGCTTTCTTT	CASSLWDRVSTEAFF
TRBV7-9	TRBJ1-2	TRBD1	.	TGTGCCAGCAGCTTAGCCACAGGGGCTCATGGCTACACCTTC	CASSLATGAHGYTF
TRBV27	TRBJ2-7	.	.	TGTGCCAGCAGTTTATCGAAGGTAGCGTCAGAACGTCGAGGGTCCGAGCAGTACTTC	CASSLSKVASERRGSEQYF
TRBV6-2/TRBV6-3	TRBJ1-1	.	.	TGTGCCAGCAGTTACCTGTACACCGAAGCTTTCTTT	CASSYLYTEAFF
TRBV30	TRBJ2-5	.	few	TGTGCCGTAGCATTGGAGACCCAGTACTTC	CAVALETQYF
TRBV11-2	TRBJ2-7	.	.	TGTGCCAGCAGCCGACCCAACCGACAGCCGTACGAGCAGTACTTC	CASSRPNRQPYEQYF
TRBV12-3/TRBV12-4	TRBJ2-1	.	few	TGTGCCAGCAGTTTCATCGGGACTTCTAATGAGCAGTTCTTC	CASSFIGTSNEQFF
TRBV12-3/TRBV12-4	TRBJ2-7	TRBD1	.	TGTGCCAGCGGGACACAGGGGCAGAGCTACGAGCAGTACTTC	CASGTQGQSYEQYF
TRBV20-1	TRBJ2-1	.	.	TGCAGTGCTACGACAGAAACCTACAATGAGCAGTTCTTC	CSATTETYNEQFF
TRBV7-9	TRBJ1-2	.	few	TGTGCCAGCAGCTTAGGGCCCCCCGGAGGCTACACCTTC	CASSLGPPGGYTF
TRBV6-1	TRBJ2-3	.	.	TGTGCCAGCAGTGAAGTCAGCTACGATACGCAGTATTTT	CASSEVSYDTQYF
TRBV7-8	TRBJ2-7	.	.	TGTGCCAGCAGTCGGGGGGCGACCTCCTACGAGCAGTACTTC	CASSRGATSYEQYF
TRBV7-2	TRBJ2-5	.	few	TGTGCCAGCCGTAAGGTGGAGACCCAGTACTTC	CASRKVETQYF
TRBV29-1	TRBJ2-5	.	few	TGCAGCGTTAAGGGGGTCTATCGGGAGACCCAGTACTTC	CSVKGVYRETQYF
TRBV27	TRBJ1-2	.	.	TGTGCCAGCAGTTCTGCAGGACAGCCCTATGGCTACACCTTC	CASSSAGQPYGYTF
TRBV12-5	TRBJ2-7	.	.	TGTGCTAGTGGTTTGGCGACCTATCTAAGCTCCTACGAGCAGTACTTC	CASGLATYLSSYEQYF
TRBV25-1	TRBJ2-1	.	.	TGTGCCACCCTGAGTGACCGATACAATGAGCAGTTCTTC	CATLSDRYNEQFF
TRBV7-9	TRBJ2-7	TRBD1	.	TGTGCCAGCAGCTCGACAGGGCCCTCCTACGAGCAGTACTTC	CASSSTGPSYEQYF
TRBV4-2	TRBJ2-7	.	few	TGTGCCAGCAGCCTCGGGGGAGCGAAGGGGGACTACGAGCAGTACTTC	CASSLGGAKGDYEQYF
TRBV20-1	TRBJ2-7	.	few	TGCAGTGCTCTTTCAGGGGCCGGGACGGGCGAGCAGTACTTC	CSALSGAGTGEQYF
TRBV12-3/TRBV12-4	TRBJ2-1	TRBD2	.	TGTGCCAGCAGGGCGACTAGCGGGCTGAATGAGCAGTTCTTC	CASRATSGLNEQFF
TRBV20-1	TRBJ2-5	TRBD2	few	TGCAGTGTCCCCGCCGGGAGGTCTTCTGCGATTCCGGAGCAGTACTTC	CSVPAGRSSAIPEQYF
TRBV20-1	TRBJ2-3	.	.	TGCAGTACAGAATGGGACGGGGCATGGGATACGCAGTATTTT	CSTEWDGAWDTQYF
TRBV6-1	TRBJ2-3	.	.	TGTGCCAGCCAATTAGCGACAGCTTATAGCACAGATACGCAGTATTTT	CASQLATAYSTDTQYF
TRBV6-5	TRBJ1-1	TRBD1	.	TGTGCCAGCAGTCAGGGACAGTGGGATAAAGCTTTCTTT	CASSQGQWDKAFF
TRBV20-1	TRBJ2-5	.	.	TGCAGTGCGAGTCTTTACTACGGGCAGTACTTC	CSASLYYGQYF
TRBV20-1	TRBJ2-1	.	.	TGCAGTGCTAGGTCCTCCGGGACGAGCGACTACAATGAGCAGTTCTTC	CSARSSGTSDYNEQFF
TRBV30	TRBJ1-6	.	.	TGTGCCTTTGGAGGGTCGAGTTCTGGAAATGCACCCCTCCACTTT	CAFGGSSSGNAPLHF
TRBV14	TRBJ2-5	.	.	TGTGCCAGCAGCTCCTCGGGGTCAGGGCCCCTTGGGGAGACCCAGTACTTC	CASSSSGSGPLGETQYF
TRBV20-1	TRBJ2-7	.	once	TGCAGTGCTAGATCAGACAGGACGCCTTACGAGCAGTACTTC	CSARSDRTPYEQYF
TRBV28	TRBJ1-2	.	.	TGTGCCAGCAGGGACATCAACAACTATGGCTACACCTTC	CASRDINNYGYTF
TRBV7-2	TRBJ2-6	.	.	TGTGCCAGCAGCCCGCCCCCCCTGGCTGGGGCCAACGTCCTGACTTTC	CASSPPPLAGANVLTF
TRBV3-1	TRBJ2-4	.	.	TGTGCCAGCAGCCAAGGTTTCGCTAGGGAGAACAAAAACATTCAGTACTTC	CASSQGFARENKNIQYF
TRBV11-3	TRBJ2-1	.	.	TGTGCCAGCAGCCTAAAATACAATGAGCAGTTCTTC	CASSLKYNEQFF
TRBV10-3	TRBJ2-1	.	.	TGTGCCATCGGAAATCAGGGGAGCTCCTACAATGAGCAGTTCTTC	CAIGNQGSSYNEQFF
TRBV20-1	TRBJ2-1	TRBD1	.	TGCAGTGCTGGACCGACAGGGTTAAACAATGAGCAGTTCTTC	CSAGPTGLNNEQFF
TRBV13	TRBJ2-7	.	.	TGTGCCAGCAGCTTAGGCGTCAGAGGCGAGCAGTACTTC	CASSLGVRGEQYF
TRBV15	TRBJ2-3	TRBD2	.	TGTGCCACCAGCAGAAGACTAGCGGGAAGCACAGATACGCAGTATTTT	CATSRRLAGSTDTQYF
TRBV5-1	TRBJ2-2	.	.	TGCGCCAGCAGCGCGGAGGGGGGAACCACCGGGGAGCTGTTTTTT	CASSAEGGTTGELFF
TRBV7-2	TRBJ2-5	TRBD2	.	TGTGCCAGCAGCCGAAGGTCTAGCGGGAGGGGCGGCAGAGAGACCCAGTACTTC	CASSRRSSGRGGRETQYF
TRBV7-9	TRBJ1-1	TRBD1	few	TGTGCCAGCAGCGTTACAGGGGGAAACACTGAAGCTTTCTTT	CASSVTGGNTEAFF
TRBV20-1	TRBJ2-5	.	once	TGCAGTGCTTCTCGGGAGCTTGGGCAAGAGACCCAGTACTTC	CSASRELGQETQYF
TRBV6-6	TRBJ1-2	.	few	TGTGCCAGCAGTTACGATGGGGTTGGCGGCTACACCTTC	CASSYDGVGGYTF
TRBV3-1	TRBJ2-3	.	.	TGTGCCAGCAGCCAAGAAAGCACTTACGATACGCAGTATTTT	CASSQESTYDTQYF
TRBV12-3/TRBV12-4	TRBJ2-7	TRBD2	many	TGTGCCAGCAGACGAGACGGACTAGCGGGGGTCTCCTACGAGCAGTACTTC	CASRRDGLAGVSYEQYF
TRBV4-2	TRBJ2-3	TRBD1	.	TGTGCCAGCAGCCTCGCGCAGGGGGCAGAGATAGATACGCAGTATTTT	CASSLAQGAEIDTQYF
TRBV7-2	TRBJ2-7	.	.	TGTGCCAGCAGCTTATGGATGGGGAACTACGAGCAGTACTTC	CASSLWMGNYEQYF
TRBV12-3/TRBV12-4	TRBJ2-7	.	.	TGTGCCAGCAGTTTTGCGGCGAATTCCTACGAGCAGTACTTC	CASSFAANSYEQYF
TRBV28	TRBJ1-1	.	.	TGTGCCAGCAGTATGACAGGTTCGGTACTCTCGGAAGCTTTCTTT	CASSMTGSVLSEAFF
TRBV7-9	TRBJ2-2	.	many	TGTGCCAGCAGCACCCAGCAGAGGTGGACACTCATCCCGAACACCGGGGAGCTGTTTTTT	CASSTQQRWTLIPNTGELFF
TRBV6-2/TRBV6-3	TRBJ2-1	.	.	TGTGCCAGCAGTCACGGAGATAGTGAGCAGTTCTTC	CASSHGDSEQFF
TRBV5-1	TRBJ2-3	TRBD2	.	TGCGCCAGCAGCTTGGTTACCGGGACTAGCAAGGCAGATACGCAGTATTTT	CASSLVTGTSKADTQYF
TRBV4-3	TRBJ2-7	TRBD1	few	TGCGCCAGCAGCCACGCCGGGACAGATAGATACTACGAGCAGTACTTC	CASSHAGTDRYYEQYF
TRBV25-1	TRBJ1-2	.	.	TGTGCCAGCAGTGAAGGGAACGACTATGGCTACACCTTC	CASSEGNDYGYTF
TRBV5-1	TRBJ2-1	TRBD1	.	TGCGCCAGCAGCATTACAGGGGGGCTGTACAATGAGCAGTTCTTC	CASSITGGLYNEQFF
TRBV20-1	TRBJ1-2	.	.	TGCAGTGCTAGAGACAGGGTCTCAGTGGGCTACACCTTC	CSARDRVSVGYTF
TRBV7-2	TRBJ2-7	TRBD2	few	TGTGCCAGCAGCCGGGGACTAGAAGTACTCGAGCAGTACTTC	CASSRGLEVLEQYF
TRBV2	TRBJ2-7	TRBD1	.	TGTGCCAGCACCTCCGGGACAGGCGGATACGAGCAGTACTTC	CASTSGTGGYEQYF
TRBV6-6	TRBJ2-1	TRBD2	.	TGTGCCAGCACCCCTAGCGGGACGACCTACAATGAGCAGTTCTTC	CASTPSGTTYNEQFF